The present entry profiles one TCR beta chain with its context. The sample comes from a study of blood T cell repertoires in COVID-19. Sequencing used immunoSEQ multiplex PCR; TCRdb keeps in-frame clones, though not all of them. Here the sample spans about 72,000 clones, 85% to 90% being singletons. Deletions cut 2 bases from V and 0 bases from J, with 7 bases between. CDR1 SGHAT and CDR2 FQNNGV come from the germline V gene. CDR3 length equals 14 residues. The chain has TRBV11-2 and TRBJ2-5; D unclear. The receptor comes from an older man with active or convalescent COVID-19. The source material was peripheral blood. The CDR3 coding sequence is TGTGCCAGCAGCTTAACAGCAAACCAAGAGACCCAGTACTTC. Amino acids: CASSLTANQETQYF.